One sample yielded the 21 T cell receptor beta chains listed below, sequenced in a study of T-cell memory formation after mild COVID-19. TCRdb re-called the 5' RACE reads with MiXCR, one entry per CDR3 protein. This sample has approximately 560,000 distinct CDR3 sequences, with approximately 15% found just once. Sequenced sample: PBMCs or a T cell subset sorted from them (not recorded which). These receptors all come from an adult woman who had mild COVID-19 (a few samples of this study predate the infection). Cell type and time point are not known.

This chain links TRBV5-1 with TRBJ1-1; no clear D gene. This CDR3 spans 14 amino acids. The germline V gene encodes CDR1 SGHRS and CDR2 YFSETQ. The V end lost 2 bases, the J end lost 1 base, and 9 bases lay between the germline ends. As DNA, the CDR3 is TGCGCCAGCAGCTTCCAGGTCCGGAACACTGAAGCTTTCTTT. It yields the protein CASSFQVRNTEAFF.

The chain carries TRBV6-5 and TRBJ1-2, with no clear D. Germline-derived CDR1 and CDR2 are MNHEY and SVGAGI. The CDR3 has 15 residues. Trimming left V 0 bases short and J 3 bases short, with 11 bases between. The CDR3 region is CASSYSGGNDYGYTF. The DNA of the CDR3 is TGTGCCAGCAGTTACTCCGGCGGGAATGACTATGGCTACACCTTC.

J is TRBJ2-1 and V is TRBV9; no clear D gene. Trimming cost V 4 bases and J 8 bases, with 13 bases left between them. This CDR3 contains 13 residues. CDR1 is SGDLS, CDR2 YYNGEE, per germline. The CDR3 bases are TGTGCCAGCAGCCCCACGGCTTGGGATGAGCAGTTCTTC. Translation: CASSPTAWDEQFF. The full variable domain, in which reference TRBV9 and TRBJ2-1 provide the parts outside the CDR3, is DSGVTQTPKHLITATGQRVTLRCSPRSGDLSVYWYQQSLDQGLQFLIQYYNGEERAKGNILERFSAQQFPDLHSELNLSSLELGDSALYFCASSPTAWDEQFFGPGTRLTVL.

The rearrangement joins TRBV4-3 to TRBJ1-1; 9 nucleotides match TRBD1. CDR1 is LGHNA, CDR2 YSLEER, per germline. V lost 4 bases to trimming and J lost 1 base; unmatched junction nucleotides: 10. The length of the CDR3 is 17 residues. The CDR3 nucleotides are TGCGCCAGCAGCCTAGACCGAGGGACAGGGCCGAACACTGAAGCTTTCTTT. Translating it yields CASSLDRGTGPNTEAFF.

This chain joins TRBV7-9 and TRBJ2-5; 8 nucleotides line up with TRBD2. With V trimmed by 5 bases and J by 2 bases, 4 bases remained unmatched. The CDR3 spans 14 residues. Germline loops: CDR1 SEHNR, CDR2 FQNEAQ (reference sequence). The DNA of the CDR3 is TGTGCCAGCAGCGCCACTAGCGGACAAGAGACCCAGTACTTC. Translated, it gives CASSATSGQETQYF. The variable domain in full, with the rest retrieved from reference TRBV7-9 and TRBJ2-5, is DTGVSQNPRHKITKRGQNVTFRCDPISEHNRLYWYRQTLGQGPEFLTYFQNEAQLEKSRLLSDRFSAERPKGSFSTLEIQRTEQGDSAMYLCASSATSGQETQYFGPGTRLLVL.

This CDR3 is CASSQRLAGTEAFF. For the CDR3, the DNA is TGTGCCAGCAGCCAACGATTAGCAGGCACTGAAGCTTTCTTT. The chain has TRBV11-1 and TRBJ1-1, with D unresolved. Germline assignment: CDR1 SGHAT and CDR2 FQDESV (reference sequence). The length of the CDR3 is 14 residues. V lost 5 bases and J lost 4, with 14 bases in between.

This sequence joins TRBV4-2 and TRBJ2-5, with 11 bases identical to TRBD2. V gave up 4 bases and J gave up 3 bases; unmatched junction bases: 7. The CDR3 loop spans 16 amino acids. Germline V CDR1 and CDR2: LGHNA, YNFKEQ. The CDR3, as DNA: TGTGCCAGCAGCCCGCTAGCGGGGGGCCAAGAAGAGACCCAGTACTTC. Amino acid sequence: CASSPLAGGQEETQYF.

V is TRBV3-1 and J is TRBJ2-1; 11 bases map to TRBD2. Trimming at V came to 5 bases and at J to 5 bases, leaving 11 bases not matched to a gene. CDR1 and CDR2 (germline): LGHDT, YNNKEL (reference sequence). The CDR3 has 17 residues. CDR3: CASSVYQGLAVHNEQFF. The CDR3, as DNA: TGTGCCAGCAGCGTATATCAGGGACTAGCGGTACACAATGAGCAGTTCTTC.

The V gene is TRBV7-2, the J gene TRBJ2-1; a weak D match, TRBD2 (6 bases). The CDR3 is 15 residues long. Germline assignment: CDR1 SGHTA and CDR2 FQGNSA. V was clipped by 3 bases and J by 2 bases, with 11 bases between them. CDR3 nucleotide sequence: TGTGCCAGCAGCTTTGCCGGGAGCGCCTACAATGAGCAGTTCTTC. It specifies CASSFAGSAYNEQFF. Based on the CDR3 plus reference TRBV7-2 and TRBJ2-1, the full variable domain is GAGVSQSPSNKVTEKGKDVELRCDPISGHTALYWYRQSLGQGLEFLIYFQGNSAPDKSGLPSDRFSAERTGGSVSTLTIQRTQQEDSAVYLCASSFAGSAYNEQFFGPGTRLTVL.

This clonotype was found a few times. J is TRBJ1-6 and V is TRBV18; no reliable D call. CDR1 is KGHSH, CDR2 LQKENI, per germline. Trimming took off 5 bases at V and 7 bases at J, with 9 bases between the two ends. This CDR3 spans 13 amino acids. CDR3 loop: CASSEPENSPLHF. The CDR3 bases are TGTGCCAGCTCAGAGCCCGAGAATTCACCCCTCCACTTT.

This clonotype was recorded many times. The chain links TRBV29-1 to TRBJ1-2, with 9 positions matching TRBD1. The CDR3 totals 15 residues. Germline V gives CDR1 SQVTM, CDR2 ANQGSEA. The junction had 10 bases not matched to a gene; V was cut back by 3 bases and J by 5 bases. CDR3 DNA: TGCAGCGTTGAGGGGACAGGGCGAACTGATTATGGCTACACCTTC. It yields the protein CSVEGTGRTDYGYTF. Looking up the rest from reference TRBV29-1 and TRBJ1-2 gives the full variable domain: SAVISQKPSRDICQRGTSLTIQCQVDSQVTMMFWYRQQPGQSLTLIATANQGSEATYESGFVIDKFPISRPNLTFSTLTVSNMSPEDSSIYLCSVEGTGRTDYGYTFGSGTRLTVV.

The CDR3 bases are TGTGCCAGCAGCCCGACTAGCGGGGTCAACAATGAGCAGTTCTTC. Amino acid sequence: CASSPTSGVNNEQFF. V gene TRBV6-2 or TRBV6-3 combines with J gene TRBJ2-1; 11 nucleotides agree with TRBD2. J lost 5 bases, V lost 6 bases, and 6 bases had no gene match. The CDR3 contains 15 residues. CDR1 is MNHEY, CDR2 SVGEGT, per germline.

A few counts support this clonotype. CDR3 residues: CATEGLGTEAFF. As DNA, the CDR3 is TGTGCCACGGAAGGGTTGGGCACTGAAGCTTTCTTT. J is TRBJ1-1 and V is TRBV12-3 or TRBV12-4; unclear D gene. The CDR3 length is 12 residues. V lost 10 bases, J lost 4 bases, and 13 bases lay in between.

The rearrangement joins TRBV16 to TRBJ2-1, with no clear D. The germline gives CDR1 KGHSY, CDR2 FQNENV. This CDR3 contains 14 residues. V was cut by 4 bases and J by 7 bases, with 14 bases left in between. The CDR3 loop is CASSRRAVGNEQFF. In nucleotides, the CDR3 is TGTGCCAGCAGCCGTCGGGCGGTTGGGAATGAGCAGTTCTTC.

This clonotype was seen a few times. The V call is TRBV5-4, the J call TRBJ2-5; D remains unclear. CDR3 length equals 13 residues. Between the trimmed V and J ends, which lost 5 bases and 1 base, there was a span of 9 bases. CDR1 and CDR2 (germline): SGHNT, YYREEE (reference sequence). CDR3 sequence reads: CASRPAAQETQYF. For the CDR3, the DNA is TGTGCCAGCAGACCGGCGGCCCAAGAGACCCAGTACTTC.

This chain connects TRBV12-3 or TRBV12-4 to TRBJ2-1; 9 bases line up with TRBD2. This CDR3 comprises 15 residues. Losses at the gene ends were 5 bases for V and 2 bases for J; bases not matched to a gene: 4. The DNA of the CDR3 is TGTGCCAGCAGTAAAAGACTAGCGGCCTACAATGAGCAGTTCTTC. This sequence encodes CASSKRLAAYNEQFF.

CDR3 in amino acids: CASSWGPGINEQFF. In DNA form, the CDR3 reads TGTGCCAGCAGCTGGGGGCCAGGTATCAATGAGCAGTTCTTC. The gene calls are TRBV11-2 and TRBJ2-1; D is possibly TRBD1 (6 bases). CDR1 is SGHAT, CDR2 FQNNGV, per germline. The length of the CDR3 is 14 residues. Trimming took off 4 bases at V and 6 bases at J, with 13 bases between the two ends.

The V gene is TRBV19, the J gene TRBJ1-5, with D maybe TRBD1 (5 bases). Germline CDR1 reads LNHDA; CDR2 reads SQIVND (reference sequence). This CDR3 has 16 residues. Trimming removed 4 bases at V and 0 bases at J, with 13 bases between. CDR3 residues: CASSSQTVYSNQPQHF. The CDR3 nucleotides are TGTGCCAGTAGTAGCCAGACAGTTTATAGCAATCAGCCCCAGCATTTT.

The chain has TRBV20-1 and TRBJ2-7; D possibly corresponds to TRBD2 (6 bases). This CDR3 is built from 13 residues. Trimming removed 5 bases at V and 0 bases at J, with 11 bases between. Germline V gene data show CDR1 as DFQATT and CDR2 as SNEGSKA (reference sequence). CDR3 DNA sequence: TGCAGTGCTCGCCCGGGGGTCTCCTACGAGCAGTACTTC. Protein product: CSARPGVSYEQYF.

Comment on this clonotype: The junction departs from germline at one end; a sequencing error may be responsible. V usage is TRBV4-1 and J usage is TRBJ1-5; possible D gene TRBD1, 5 bases. There are 14 residues in the CDR3. Per the germline V gene, CDR1 is MGHRA and CDR2 is YSYEKL. CDR3 protein: CASSSRQTNQPQNF. CDR3 in DNA: TGCGCCAGCAGCTCCAGACAGACCAATCAGCCCCAGAATTTT.

The chain uses TRBV5-1 and TRBJ2-1; D assignment may be TRBD1 or TRBD2 (6 bases each). CDR1 and CDR2 (germline): SGHRS, YFSETQ. The CDR3 sequence is 16 residues long. Trimming removed 2 bases at V and 2 bases at J, with 14 bases between. The CDR3 loop is CASSFRRDIAYNEQFF. CDR3 DNA sequence: TGCGCCAGCAGCTTTAGGCGGGACATCGCCTACAATGAGCAGTTCTTC.